These T cell receptor beta chains were read from a single sample in a study of cytomegalovirus exposure and HLA in healthy donors. Sequenced by immunoSEQ multiplex PCR; TCRdb stores in-frame clones only, minus some. The data hold around 200,000 clones, with approximately 85% observed a single time. The sample consisted of PBMCs. All receptors derive from a woman aged 50 to 65 in good health and CMV-seronegative. Each CDR3 is given with its conserved first and last residue. D genes are given only for firm matches. Only some rows state a clone size, as once, few, many or a class for expanded clones.

clone_size,d_call,j_call,v_call,cdr3_nt,cdr3_aa
-,TRBD1,TRBJ2-4,TRBV19,TGTGCCAGTGGACCAGGGGGCGCCTCCAAAAACATTCAGTACTTC,CASGPGGASKNIQYF
-,TRBD2,TRBJ2-1,TRBV5-1,TGCGCCAGCAGCTTCCTAGCGGCGGGGCGGTACAATGAGCAGTTCTTC,CASSFLAAGRYNEQFF
-,-,TRBJ2-7,TRBV11-2,TGTGCCAGCAGCTTAGAGCCAGCGGTAGGGGGCGAGCAGTACTTC,CASSLEPAVGGEQYF
-,TRBD2,TRBJ2-7,TRBV7-8,TGTGCCAGCAGGCCCATCGTTGGGACTAGCGCTTCCTACGAGCAGTACTTC,CASRPIVGTSASYEQYF
-,-,TRBJ2-5,TRBV5-1,TGCGCCAGCAGCCCGGACAGACCATCGGAGACCCAGTACTTC,CASSPDRPSETQYF
-,-,TRBJ2-4,TRBV12-2,TGTGCAAGTCACAAAGGCGGGAGGGGGTCCAAAAACATTCAGTACTTC,CASHKGGRGSKNIQYF
-,-,TRBJ2-3,TRBV7-9,TGTGCCAGCAGCTTAGCGGGGACTCGGCTCACAGATACGCAGTATTTT,CASSLAGTRLTDTQYF
-,TRBD1,TRBJ2-7,TRBV6-4,TGTGCCAGCAGTGACACCTTCAGGGGGCGAGAGCAGTACTTC,CASSDTFRGREQYF
-,-,TRBJ2-2,TRBV6-6,TGTGCCAGCAGTTACGACGGAGCCACCAAGGAGGAGCTGTTTTTT,CASSYDGATKEELFF
-,TRBD2,TRBJ2-3,TRBV5-6,TGTGCCAGCAGTTCTACTGGGACTAGCTCGGATACGCAGTATTTT,CASSSTGTSSDTQYF
-,TRBD2,TRBJ2-1,TRBV5-4,TGTGCCAGCACCTCTAGCGGGTTGCGTTACAATGAGCAGTTCTTC,CASTSSGLRYNEQFF
once,-,TRBJ1-5,TRBV5-6,TGTGCCAGCAGCTTGGCGGGTGGCAATCAGCCCCAGCATTTT,CASSLAGGNQPQHF
-,-,TRBJ2-2,TRBV7-2,TGTGCCAGCAGCTTTGCCAGCGCGGGGCGAAATATGGGGGAGCTGTTTTTT,CASSFASAGRNMGELFF
once,-,TRBJ1-5,TRBV11-3,TGTGCCAGCTTATCGGGTCAGCCCCAGCATTTT,CASLSGQPQHF
-,-,TRBJ1-2,TRBV5-8,TGTGCCAGCAGCGCATTTCGGGGAGTGGATGGCTACACCTTC,CASSAFRGVDGYTF
-,-,TRBJ2-7,TRBV28,TGTGCCAGCAGTTTATCAGGGTTCTACGAGCAGTACTTC,CASSLSGFYEQYF
-,TRBD1,TRBJ2-7,TRBV19,TGTGCCAGTAGCCCCGTAGGGACAGGGTCCTACGAGCAGTACTTC,CASSPVGTGSYEQYF
-,-,TRBJ1-5,TRBV10-3,TGTGCCATCAGTGATCGGGGGAATGGACAGCCCCAGCATTTT,CAISDRGNGQPQHF
-,-,TRBJ1-3,TRBV6-6,TGTGCCAGCAGTCCGACAGTTAACTCTGGAAACACCATATATTTT,CASSPTVNSGNTIYF
few,-,TRBJ1-4,TRBV19,TGTGCCAGTAGTGATGCACTAGCTAATGAAAAACTGTTTTTT,CASSDALANEKLFF
-,-,TRBJ1-2,TRBV5-5,TGTGCCAGCAGCTTAACAGGGTCCTTCCACTATGGCTACACCTTC,CASSLTGSFHYGYTF
-,TRBD1,TRBJ1-2,TRBV27,TGTGCCAGCAGTTCCCTCGGACAGGGGGGCTATGGCTACACCTTC,CASSSLGQGGYGYTF
-,-,TRBJ1-1,TRBV9,TGTGCCAGCAGCGTAGGGTGGGGCGGGAAGAACACTGAAGCTTTCTTT,CASSVGWGGKNTEAFF
-,TRBD1,TRBJ1-3,TRBV9,TGTGCCAGCAGCCCTTCGGGACAGGAAATGATTAAAGGAAACACCATATATTTT,CASSPSGQEMIKGNTIYF
-,-,TRBJ1-1,TRBV28,TGTGCCAGCAGTTTATTAGGAGGCACTGAAGCTTTCTTT,CASSLLGGTEAFF
-,-,TRBJ2-5,TRBV7-9,TGTGCCAGCAGCCTCGACTGGGAGCAAGAGACCCAGTACTTC,CASSLDWEQETQYF
-,TRBD2,TRBJ2-3,TRBV28,TGTGCCAGCAGCCCTAGCGGTGCTAGCACAGATACGCAGTATTTT,CASSPSGASTDTQYF